These 3 T cell receptor beta chains share one sample of origin, sequenced in a study of regulatory T cells in long-lasting Graves disease. The time point denotes: persistent/refractory GD, antithyroid drugs over 5 years with positive TRAb. Scientists built the TCR library using RNA that was extracted from PBMCs. Libraries of TCR beta came from iRepertoire HTBI primers plus Arm-PCR of CDR3 regions. TCRdb redid the calling of the multiplex PCR reads with MiXCR, one entry per CDR3 protein. The sample consists of around 430,000 distinct CDR3 sequences, less than 25% of them appearing once. Sequenced here: peripheral blood mononuclear cells (PBMCs), sampled when the disease was refractory, from a patient treated with antithyroid drugs. The receptors were gathered from a female donor with Graves disease.

Many counts were recorded for this clonotype. The rearrangement links TRBV6-5 to TRBJ2-7, with 9 bases aligning to TRBD1. Germline CDR1 and CDR2: MNHEY and SVGAGI. V was pared by 2 bases and J by 0 bases, with 11 bases of the junction left unmatched. The CDR3 spans 18 residues. The CDR3 spells CASSYLTGGGTSSYEQYF. CDR3 coding DNA: TGTGCCAGCAGTTACCTAACAGGGGGCGGGACGAGCTCCTACGAGCAGTACTTC.

The V call is TRBV28, the J call TRBJ2-5, with TRBD1 as a possible D gene (8 bases). The CDR3 sequence is 15 residues long. With 6 bases removed from V and 4 bases from J, the gap between germline ends came to 18 bases. CDR1 and CDR2 from the germline V gene are MDHEN and SYDVKM. In DNA, the CDR3 is TGTGCCAGCAGAGCATCGACAGGGGAGGGAGAGACCCAGTACTTC. Protein sequence: CASRASTGEGETQYF.

The sample holds many counts of this clonotype. This chain uses TRBV11-2 with TRBJ1-1; D perhaps matches TRBD1 (6 bases). V lost 1 base, J lost 5 bases, and 14 bases lay in between. The CDR3 has 15 amino acids. Germline-derived CDR1 and CDR2 are SGHAT and FQNNGV. The CDR3 sequence is CASSLAGGRETEAFF. The DNA for the CDR3 is TGTGCCAGCAGCTTAGCGGGGGGGCGTGAGACTGAAGCTTTCTTT.